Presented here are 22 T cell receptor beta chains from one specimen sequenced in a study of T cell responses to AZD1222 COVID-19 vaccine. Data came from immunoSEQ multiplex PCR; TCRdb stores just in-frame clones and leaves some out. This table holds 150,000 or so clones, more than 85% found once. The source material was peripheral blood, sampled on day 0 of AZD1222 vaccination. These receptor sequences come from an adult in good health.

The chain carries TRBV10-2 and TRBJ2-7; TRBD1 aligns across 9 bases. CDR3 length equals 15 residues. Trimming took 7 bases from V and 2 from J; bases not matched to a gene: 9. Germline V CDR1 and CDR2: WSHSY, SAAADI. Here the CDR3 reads CASIFGQGSPYEQYF. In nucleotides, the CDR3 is TGCGCCAGCATCTTCGGACAGGGGAGTCCCTACGAGCAGTACTTC.

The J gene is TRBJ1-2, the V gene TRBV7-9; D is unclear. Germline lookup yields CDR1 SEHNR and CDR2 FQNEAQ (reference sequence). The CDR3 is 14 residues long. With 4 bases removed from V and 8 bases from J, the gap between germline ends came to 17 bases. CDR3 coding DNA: TGTGCCAGCAGCTCCCAACAGATACTCGTCGGCTACACCTTC. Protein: CASSSQQILVGYTF.

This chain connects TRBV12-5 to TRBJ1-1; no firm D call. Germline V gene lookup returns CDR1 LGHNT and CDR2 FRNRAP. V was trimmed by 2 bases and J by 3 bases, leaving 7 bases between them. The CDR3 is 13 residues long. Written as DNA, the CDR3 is TGTGCTAGTGGTTTGCGCGGGGACACTGAAGCTTTCTTT. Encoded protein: CASGLRGDTEAFF.

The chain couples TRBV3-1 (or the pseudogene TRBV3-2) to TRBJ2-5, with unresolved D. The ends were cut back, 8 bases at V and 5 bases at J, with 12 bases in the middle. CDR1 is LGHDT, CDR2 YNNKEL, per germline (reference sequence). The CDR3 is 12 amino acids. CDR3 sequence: CASYGFGETQYF. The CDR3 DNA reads TGTGCCAGCTACGGTTTCGGGGAGACCCAGTACTTC.

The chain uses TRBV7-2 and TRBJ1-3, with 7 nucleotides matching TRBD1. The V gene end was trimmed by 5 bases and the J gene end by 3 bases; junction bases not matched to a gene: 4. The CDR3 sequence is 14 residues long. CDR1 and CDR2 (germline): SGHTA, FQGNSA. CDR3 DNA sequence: TGTGCCAGCAGCAAAGACAGGGTTGGAAACACCATATATTTT. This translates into CASSKDRVGNTIYF.

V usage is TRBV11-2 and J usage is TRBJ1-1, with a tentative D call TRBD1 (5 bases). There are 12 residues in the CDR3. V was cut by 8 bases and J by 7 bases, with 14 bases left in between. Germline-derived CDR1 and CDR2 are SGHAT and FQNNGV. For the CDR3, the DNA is TGTGCCAGCGGAGACAGCCGGTTTGAAGCTTTCTTT. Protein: CASGDSRFEAFF. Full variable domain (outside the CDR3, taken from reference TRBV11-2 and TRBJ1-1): EAGVAQSPRYKIIEKRQSVAFWCNPISGHATLYWYQQILGQGPKLLIQFQNNGVVDDSQLPKDRFSAERLKGVDSTLKIQPAKLEDSAVYLCASGDSRFEAFFGQGTRLTVV.

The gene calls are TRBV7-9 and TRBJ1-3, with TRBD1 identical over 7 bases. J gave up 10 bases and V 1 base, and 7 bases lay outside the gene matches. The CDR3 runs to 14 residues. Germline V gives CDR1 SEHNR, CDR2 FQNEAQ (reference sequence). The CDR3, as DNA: TGTGCCAGCAGCTTAGAAAGGGACAGTTGGACCATATATTTT. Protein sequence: CASSLERDSWTIYF.

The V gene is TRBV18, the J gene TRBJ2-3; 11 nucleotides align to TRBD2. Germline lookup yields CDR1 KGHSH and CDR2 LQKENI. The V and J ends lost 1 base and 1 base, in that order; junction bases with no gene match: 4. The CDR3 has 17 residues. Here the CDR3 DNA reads TGTGCCAGCTCACCACGACGTAGCGGGGGGGGCACAGATACGCAGTATTTT. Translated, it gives CASSPRRSGGGTDTQYF.

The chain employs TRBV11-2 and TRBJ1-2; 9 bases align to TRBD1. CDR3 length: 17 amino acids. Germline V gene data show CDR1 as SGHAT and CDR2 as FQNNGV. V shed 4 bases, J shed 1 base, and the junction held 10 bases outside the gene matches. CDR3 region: CASSSPRDRDGNYGYTF. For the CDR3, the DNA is TGTGCCAGCAGCTCCCCGAGGGACAGGGACGGTAACTATGGCTACACCTTC.

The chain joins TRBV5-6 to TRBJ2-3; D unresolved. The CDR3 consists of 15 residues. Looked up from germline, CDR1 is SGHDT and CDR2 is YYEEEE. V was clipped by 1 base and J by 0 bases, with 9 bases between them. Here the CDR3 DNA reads TGTGCCAGCAGCTTGCCACATCCTAGCACAGATACGCAGTATTTT. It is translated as CASSLPHPSTDTQYF.

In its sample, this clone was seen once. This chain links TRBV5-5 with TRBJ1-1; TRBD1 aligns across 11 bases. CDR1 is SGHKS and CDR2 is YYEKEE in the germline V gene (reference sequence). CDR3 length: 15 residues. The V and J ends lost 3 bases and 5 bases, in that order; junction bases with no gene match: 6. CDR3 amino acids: CASSSSGTGGTEAFF. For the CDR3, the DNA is TGTGCCAGCAGCTCTTCCGGGACAGGGGGAACTGAAGCTTTCTTT.

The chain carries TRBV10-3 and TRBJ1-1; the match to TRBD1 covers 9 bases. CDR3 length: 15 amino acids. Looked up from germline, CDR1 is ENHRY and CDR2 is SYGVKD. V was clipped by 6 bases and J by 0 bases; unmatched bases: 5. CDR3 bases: TGTGCCATCAGACCGGGACAGGGTATGAACACTGAAGCTTTCTTT. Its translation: CAIRPGQGMNTEAFF.

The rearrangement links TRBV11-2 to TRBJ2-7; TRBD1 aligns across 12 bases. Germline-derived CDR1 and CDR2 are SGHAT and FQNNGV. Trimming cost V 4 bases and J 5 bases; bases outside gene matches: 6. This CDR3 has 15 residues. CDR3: CASSSWDRGRNEQYF. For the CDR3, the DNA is TGTGCCAGCAGCTCCTGGGACAGGGGGCGGAACGAGCAGTACTTC.

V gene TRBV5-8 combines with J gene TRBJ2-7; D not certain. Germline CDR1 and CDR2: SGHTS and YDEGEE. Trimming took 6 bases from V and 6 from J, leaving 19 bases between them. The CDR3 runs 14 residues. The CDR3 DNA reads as TGTGCCAGCATGTCTAGGCCGCCTCGTCGCGAGCAGTACTTC. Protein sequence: CASMSRPPRREQYF.

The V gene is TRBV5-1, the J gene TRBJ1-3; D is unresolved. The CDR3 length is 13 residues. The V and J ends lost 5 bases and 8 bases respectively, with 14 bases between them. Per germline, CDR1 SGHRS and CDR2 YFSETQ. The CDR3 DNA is TGCGCCAGCAGGATAACTGCCCGAGACACCATATATTTT. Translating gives CASRITARDTIYF.

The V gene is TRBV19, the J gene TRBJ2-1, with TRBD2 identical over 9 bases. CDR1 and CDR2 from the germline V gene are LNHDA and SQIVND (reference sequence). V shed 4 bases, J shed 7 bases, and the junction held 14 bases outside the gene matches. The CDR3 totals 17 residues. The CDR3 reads CASSRAPGGGALNEQFF. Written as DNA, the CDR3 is TGTGCCAGTAGTAGGGCCCCGGGCGGGGGGGCCCTGAATGAGCAGTTCTTC.

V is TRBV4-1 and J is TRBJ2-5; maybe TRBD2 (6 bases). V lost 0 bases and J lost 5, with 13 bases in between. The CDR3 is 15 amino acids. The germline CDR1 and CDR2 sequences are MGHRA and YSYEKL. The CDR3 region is CASSQESYRGETQYF. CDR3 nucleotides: TGCGCCAGCAGCCAAGAGAGCTACCGGGGGGAGACCCAGTACTTC.

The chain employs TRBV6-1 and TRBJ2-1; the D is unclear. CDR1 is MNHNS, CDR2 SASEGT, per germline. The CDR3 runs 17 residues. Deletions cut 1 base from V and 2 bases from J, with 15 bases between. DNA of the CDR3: TGTGCCAGCAGTGAAGTGTATCTACCGAATACCTACAATGAGCAGTTCTTC. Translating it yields CASSEVYLPNTYNEQFF.

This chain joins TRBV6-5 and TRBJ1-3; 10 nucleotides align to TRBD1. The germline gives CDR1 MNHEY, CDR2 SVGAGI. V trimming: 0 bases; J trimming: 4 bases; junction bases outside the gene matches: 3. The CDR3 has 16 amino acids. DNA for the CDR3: TGTGCCAGCAGTTACTCGGGGACAGGGGCAGGAAACACCATATATTTT. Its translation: CASSYSGTGAGNTIYF.

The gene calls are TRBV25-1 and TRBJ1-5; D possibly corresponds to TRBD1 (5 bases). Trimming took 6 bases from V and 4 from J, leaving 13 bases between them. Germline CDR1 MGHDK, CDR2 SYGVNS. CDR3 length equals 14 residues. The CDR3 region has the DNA TGTGCCAGCAGGGACGGGGGGAATAATCAGCCCCAGCATTTT. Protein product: CASRDGGNNQPQHF.

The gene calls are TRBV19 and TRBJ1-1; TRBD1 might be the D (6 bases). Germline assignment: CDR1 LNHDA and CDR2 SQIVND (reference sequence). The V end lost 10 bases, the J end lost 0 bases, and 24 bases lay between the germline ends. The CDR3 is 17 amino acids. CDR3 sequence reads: CATAPREGVGMNTEAFF. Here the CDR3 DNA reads TGTGCCACCGCACCTCGCGAGGGGGTGGGGATGAACACTGAAGCTTTCTTT.

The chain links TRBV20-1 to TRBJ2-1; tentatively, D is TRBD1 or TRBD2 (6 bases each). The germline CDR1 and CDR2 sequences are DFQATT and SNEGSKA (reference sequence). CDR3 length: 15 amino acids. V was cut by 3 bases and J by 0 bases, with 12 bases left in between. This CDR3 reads CSASRGASSYNEQFF. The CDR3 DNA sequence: TGCAGTGCTAGTAGGGGGGCGAGCTCCTACAATGAGCAGTTCTTC.